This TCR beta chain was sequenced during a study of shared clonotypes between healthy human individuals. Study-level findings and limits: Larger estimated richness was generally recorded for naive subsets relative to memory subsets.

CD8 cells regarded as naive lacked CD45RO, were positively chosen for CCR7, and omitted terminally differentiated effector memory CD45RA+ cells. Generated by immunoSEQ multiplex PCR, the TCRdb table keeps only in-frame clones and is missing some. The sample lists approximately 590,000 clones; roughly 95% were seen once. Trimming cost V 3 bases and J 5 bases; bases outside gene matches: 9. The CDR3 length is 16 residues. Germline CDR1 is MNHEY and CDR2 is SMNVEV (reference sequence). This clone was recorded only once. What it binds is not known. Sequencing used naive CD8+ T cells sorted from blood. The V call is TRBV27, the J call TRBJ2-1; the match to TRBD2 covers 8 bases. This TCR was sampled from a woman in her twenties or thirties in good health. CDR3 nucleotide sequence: TGTGCCAGCAGTTTGGGGGGCCTAGCGGGTAACAATGAGCAGTTCTTC. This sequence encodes CASSLGGLAGNNEQFF.